Following are 12 T cell receptor beta chains from one sample sequenced in a study of T-cell memory formation after mild COVID-19 (dated by TCRdb to the early 2020s). Libraries were prepared through 5' RACE. For sequencing, an Illumina NovaSeq 6000 was employed. The public reads were quality trimmed at Q25 with fastp and then assembled into clones with MiXCR by TCRdb, keeping productive beta chains. Every distinct CDR3 protein forms one entry, paired with its most common genes and DNA. Recorded for this sample are approximately 440,000 distinct CDR3 sequences; roughly 20% of them occurred a single time. The ten top clones hold approximately 8.1% of the sample. The sequencing sample was made of PBMCs or a T cell subset sorted from them (not recorded which). The receptors originated from an adult woman who had mild COVID-19 (a few samples of this study predate the infection). The sample titles of this study are shuffled in the database, so cell type and time point are left out; the donor was told from shared clones.

This clonotype was recorded a few times. The DNA of the CDR3 is TGTGCCAGCAGTCAAACCGGGAATAGCAATCAGCCCCAGCATTTT. Translating it yields CASSQTGNSNQPQHF. This chain links TRBV12-3 or TRBV12-4 with TRBJ1-5, with D unclear. Trimming took off 5 bases at V and 0 bases at J, with 11 bases between the two ends. The CDR3 runs to 15 residues.

This clonotype showed up just a few times. This rearrangement joins TRBV7-8 to TRBJ2-1; TRBD1 might be the D (5 bases). There are 14 residues in the CDR3. V was shortened by 1 base and J by 7 bases, with 11 bases between the two germline ends. Germline V CDR1 and CDR2: SGHVS, FQNEAQ. DNA for the CDR3: TGTGCCAGCAGCTTAGGGACAAACGCGAATGAGCAGTTCTTC. Its protein is CASSLGTNANEQFF.

The chain has TRBV5-1 and TRBJ1-2, with 7 bases lining up with TRBD1. The CDR3 extends over 13 amino acids. Germline CDR1 is SGHRS and CDR2 is YFSETQ. V was clipped by 4 bases and J by 4 bases; unmatched bases: 4. CDR3 bases: TGCGCCAGCAGCGAGACAGGGATCTATGGCTACACCTTC. Translation: CASSETGIYGYTF.

This clonotype occurred a few times. V gene TRBV4-1 combines with J gene TRBJ1-2; tentatively, D is TRBD1 (6 bases). The CDR3 spans 15 residues. Trimming shortened V by 3 bases and J by 7 bases, and 18 bases separated the two germline ends. Germline CDR1 reads MGHRA; CDR2 reads YSYEKL. The CDR3 is CASSQGTGYLGGYTF. CDR3 DNA: TGCGCCAGCAGCCAGGGAACAGGGTATCTGGGTGGCTACACCTTC.

There are a few counts of this clonotype. CDR3 sequence: CASSPTGTSGYTF. The CDR3 bases are TGTGCCAGCTCACCGACAGGGACGAGCGGCTACACCTTC. This rearrangement joins TRBV18 to TRBJ1-2; 7 bases are a match to TRBD1. V shed 3 bases, J shed 8 bases, and the junction held 6 bases outside the gene matches. Germline-derived CDR1 and CDR2 are KGHSH and LQKENI. The CDR3 has 13 amino acids.

The DNA of the CDR3 is TGTGCCAGCAGTTATACAGGGGGGACCTTGGGCTTTGACGAGCAGTACTTC. This gives the protein CASSYTGGTLGFDEQYF. The chain couples TRBV6-6 to TRBJ2-7, with 8 bases lining up with TRBD1. Germline-derived CDR1 and CDR2 are MNHNY and SVGAGI (reference sequence). This CDR3 comprises 17 residues. With 3 bases clipped from V and 5 bases from J, the junction kept 15 bases outside the gene matches.

The chain combines TRBV2 with TRBJ1-5, with D possibly matching TRBD1 (5 bases). The V end lost 6 bases, the J end lost 7 bases, and 16 bases lay between the germline ends. CDR1 and CDR2 from the germline V gene are SNHLY and FYNNEI. The CDR3 consists of 14 residues. The CDR3 reads CASSELKGSQPQHF. The CDR3 nucleotides read TGTGCCAGCAGCGAACTTAAGGGGTCCCAGCCCCAGCATTTT.

V usage is TRBV12-3 or TRBV12-4 and J usage is TRBJ2-4, with 7 bases aligning to TRBD1. The CDR3 extends over 14 amino acids. V was clipped by 5 bases and J by 4 bases; unmatched bases: 5. This CDR3 reads CASSQRTGKNIQYF. CDR3 nucleotides: TGTGCCAGCAGTCAAAGGACAGGAAAAAACATTCAGTACTTC.

This clonotype showed up just a few times. This chain links TRBV5-1 with TRBJ1-3; 8 nucleotides align to TRBD1. This CDR3 contains 15 residues. The V gene end was trimmed by 4 bases and the J gene end by 7 bases; junction bases not matched to a gene: 10. Germline V gene data show CDR1 as SGHRS and CDR2 as YFSETQ. The CDR3 loop reads CASSEDRASPNTIYF. In DNA form, the CDR3 reads TGCGCCAGCAGCGAGGACAGGGCAAGTCCGAACACCATATATTTT.

This clonotype has a handful of counts. The chain joins TRBV7-9 to TRBJ1-1; maybe TRBD1 (5 bases). The CDR3 contains 15 residues. CDR1 and CDR2 (germline): SEHNR, FQNEAQ (reference sequence). The V end lost 1 base, the J end lost 2 bases, and 11 bases lay between the germline ends. The CDR3 region has the DNA TGTGCCAGCAGCTTAGTAGGGGCGGACAACACTGAAGCTTTCTTT. Encoded protein: CASSLVGADNTEAFF.

The chain links TRBV7-2 to TRBJ2-7, with TRBD2 identical over 7 bases. CDR3 length: 14 residues. V dropped 1 base and J dropped 2; count of bases not matched to a gene: 2. CDR1 and CDR2 from the germline V gene are SGHTA and FQGNSA. CDR3 region: CASSLGRGTYEQYF. The CDR3 DNA reads TGTGCCAGCAGCTTAGGGCGGGGGACCTACGAGCAGTACTTC.

This clonotype has just a few counts. V usage is TRBV7-9 and J usage is TRBJ1-1; unclear D gene. CDR3 length: 15 residues. Trimming left V 5 bases short and J 4 bases short, with 17 bases between. The germline V gene has CDR1 SEHNR and CDR2 FQNEAQ (reference sequence). CDR3 loop: CASSLNTVGRTEAFF. In DNA, the CDR3 is TGTGCCAGCAGCCTCAACACGGTGGGTCGCACTGAAGCTTTCTTT.